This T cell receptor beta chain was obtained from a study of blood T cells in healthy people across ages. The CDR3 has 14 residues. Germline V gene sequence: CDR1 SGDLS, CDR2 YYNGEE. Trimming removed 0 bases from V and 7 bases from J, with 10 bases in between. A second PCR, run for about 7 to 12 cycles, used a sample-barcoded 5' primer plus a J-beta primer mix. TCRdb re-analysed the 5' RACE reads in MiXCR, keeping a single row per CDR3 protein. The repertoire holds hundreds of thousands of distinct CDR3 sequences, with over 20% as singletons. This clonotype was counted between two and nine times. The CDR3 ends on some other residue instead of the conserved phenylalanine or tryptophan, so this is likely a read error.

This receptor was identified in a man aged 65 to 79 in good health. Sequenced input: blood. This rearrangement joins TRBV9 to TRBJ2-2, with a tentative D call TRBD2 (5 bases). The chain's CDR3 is CASSVGLADGELFL. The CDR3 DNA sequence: TGTGCCAGCAGCGTAGGGCTAGCCGACGGGGAGCTGTTTCTT.